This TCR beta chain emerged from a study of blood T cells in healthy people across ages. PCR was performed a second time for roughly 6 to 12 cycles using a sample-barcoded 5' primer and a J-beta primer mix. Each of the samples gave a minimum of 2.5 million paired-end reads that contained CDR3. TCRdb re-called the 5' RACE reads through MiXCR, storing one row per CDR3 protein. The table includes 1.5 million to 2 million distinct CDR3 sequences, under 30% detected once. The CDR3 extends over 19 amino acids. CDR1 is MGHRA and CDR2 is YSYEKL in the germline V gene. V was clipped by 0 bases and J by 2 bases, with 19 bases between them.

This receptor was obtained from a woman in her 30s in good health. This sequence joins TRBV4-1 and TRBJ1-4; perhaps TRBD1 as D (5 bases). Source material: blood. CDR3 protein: CASSQDSWQGFTTNEKLFF. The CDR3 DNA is TGCGCCAGCAGCCAAGATTCCTGGCAGGGCTTCACGACTAATGAAAAACTGTTTTTT.